Below, one T cell receptor (beta chain) is given with its context. Its antigen remains unidentified. This sample is drawn from a study of T cells after yellow fever vaccination. Germline lookup yields CDR1 DFQATT and CDR2 SNEGSKA (reference sequence). The V gene lost 6 bases and the J gene lost 0 bases, with 20 bases spanning the gap. The CDR3 spans 16 residues. Findings and caveats of the study: The secondary response was weaker but peaked faster, day 5 versus 15.

TCRdb re-analysed the 5' RACE reads in MiXCR, keeping a single row per CDR3 protein. This sample has some 320,000 distinct CDR3 sequences, with approximately 4% found just once. This TCR came from a man aged 18 to 30 who received the YFV17D yellow fever vaccine. The specimen was PBMCs, collected 15 days after the yellow fever booster vaccination. The chain uses TRBV20-1 and TRBJ1-1; D perhaps matches TRBD1 (6 bases). CDR3 sequence: CSARPGGQTMNTEAFF. The CDR3 nucleotides are TGCAGTGCCAGACCGGGGGGACAAACCATGAACACTGAAGCTTTCTTT.